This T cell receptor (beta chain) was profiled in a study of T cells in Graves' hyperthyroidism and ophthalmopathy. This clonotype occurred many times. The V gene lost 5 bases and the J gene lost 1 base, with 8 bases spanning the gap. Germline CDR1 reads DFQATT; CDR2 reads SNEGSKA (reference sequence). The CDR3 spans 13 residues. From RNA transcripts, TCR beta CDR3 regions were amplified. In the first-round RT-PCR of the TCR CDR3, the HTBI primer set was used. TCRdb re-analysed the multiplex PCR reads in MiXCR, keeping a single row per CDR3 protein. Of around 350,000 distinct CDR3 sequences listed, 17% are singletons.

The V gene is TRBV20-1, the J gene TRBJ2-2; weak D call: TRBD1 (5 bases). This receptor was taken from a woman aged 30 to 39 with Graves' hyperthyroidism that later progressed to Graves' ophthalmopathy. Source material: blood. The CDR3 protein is CSALTENTGELFF. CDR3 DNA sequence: TGCAGTGCTTTGACAGAGAACACCGGGGAGCTGTTTTTT.